This T cell receptor beta chain was captured by sequencing in a study of response to subunit inactivated influenza vaccine (dated by TCRdb to about 2018). In terms of the full investigation: The study used deep quantitative T cell receptor repertoire profiling to track responses to a trivalent subunit inactivated influenza vaccine.

Study-wide findings and limitations: The authors suggested that each seasonal influenza vaccination may recruit only a limited number of new T cells.

Library method: RT-PCR. Instrument on record: Illumina HiSeq 2500. TCRdb reprocessed the public reads (quality trimming at Q25 with fastp, clone calling with MiXCR) and kept in-frame beta chains. Records with the same CDR3 protein are collapsed into one entry carrying the most frequent genes and DNA. The sample data list about 540,000 distinct CDR3 sequences, and approximately 24% of these were observed just once. The ten largest clonotypes hold approximately 2.9% of the sample. A word on this clonotype: Its target antigen remains unknown. No clone much larger than this one lies a single base away; base qualities are absent.

Measured from the cysteine to the phenylalanine, the CDR3 is 19 residues long. The retained sequence is limited to the CDR3, 57 bases, with the frame set at the first base. Per the germline V gene, MRHNA is the CDR1 and SNTAGT is the CDR2. V ends up 6 bases short and J 0 bases short, with an unmatched junction base count of 15. The same sample was also used in a study of T cells expressing NK-cell markers. Per that second paper: TCR beta cDNA libraries were prepared using 5'RACE template switching, which introduced a universal primer site and unique molecular identifiers. Three sorted T-cell subsets (CD3+CD56+NKG2C+, CD3+CD56+NKG2C- and CD3+CD56-NKG2C+) from under 10 donors had their TCR beta-chain repertoires profiled. Among the eight sequenced donors, only one was HCMV-seronegative, while the other seven were HCMV-seropositive. To restrict sorting to alphabetaTCR-expressing T cells, an anti-gammadeltaTCR antibody was added in several experiments. For five or six donors, the dominant CD3+CD56+NKG2C+ clonotypes were among the top 10 CD8+ clonotypes and accounted for roughly 1.0-8% of CD8+ T cells. Those dominant clonotypes were again the most abundant among CD3+CD56-NKG2C+ cells in four donors, at about 25-60.1%. Whether the expanded NKG2C-expressing T cell clones were specific for HCMV antigens was left unclear. The eight sequenced donors were randomly selected healthy volunteers, three men and five women. To determine HCMV serostatus, a commercial ELISA kit was used to detect HCMV-specific IgG in serum. Ficoll density gradient centrifugation was used to isolate peripheral blood mononuclear cells from blood. CD4+ and CD8+ T cells were isolated from PBMC by magnetic immunoseparation with Miltenyi isolation kits. Synthesis of cDNA was primed from the TCR beta constant segment and was followed by two consecutive PCR amplification steps. The libraries were sequenced on Illumina HiSeq 2000/2500, MiSeq or NextSeq, producing 2 x 150 bp reads. MIGEC was used to demultiplex reads and group the reads by UMI, and MiTCR was used to assemble and quantify clonotypes. To remove erroneous sequences, TCR cDNA sequences were retained only when supported by two or more reads. Downstream repertoire analysis used the tcR package, and clonotypes were matched across fractions by CDR3 nucleotide sequence plus V segment. VDJmatch was used to annotate antigen specificity against VDJdb, with one amino acid substitution in CDR3 allowed.

The sequencing here drew on CD4+ T cells sorted from PBMCs, taken roughly 12 days after vaccination. This TCR was sampled from a man in his fifties or sixties who received an inactivated influenza vaccine. Donor details come from another sample of the same person, matched by shared clones. This receptor chain uses TRBV6-4 and TRBJ2-1, and TRBD2 matches 9 of the central bases. The CDR3 reads CASRGPGLAKDSSYNEQFF. The base sequence is TGTGCCAGCAGGGGCCCGGGACTAGCAAAGGATTCCTCCTACAATGAGCAGTTCTTC.